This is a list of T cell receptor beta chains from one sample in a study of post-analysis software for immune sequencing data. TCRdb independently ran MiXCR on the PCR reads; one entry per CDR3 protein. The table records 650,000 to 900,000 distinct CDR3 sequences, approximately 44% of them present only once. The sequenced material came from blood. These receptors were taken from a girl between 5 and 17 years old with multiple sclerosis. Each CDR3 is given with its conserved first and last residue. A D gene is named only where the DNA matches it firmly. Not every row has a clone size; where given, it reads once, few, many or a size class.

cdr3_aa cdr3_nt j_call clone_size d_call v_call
CASSLEGPPRDEQYF TGTGCCAGCAGCTTAGAAGGCCCTCCCCGGGACGAGCAGTACTTC TRBJ2-7 NA NA TRBV7-9
CASSLRTVDEAFF TGCGCCAGCAGCTTACGGACAGTCGATGAAGCTTTCTTT TRBJ1-1 NA NA TRBV5-1
CASSQDYRGADQPQHF TGCGCCAGCAGCCAAGATTACCGGGGGGCGGATCAGCCCCAGCATTTT TRBJ1-5 NA NA TRBV4-3
CASSFLVSTDTQYF TGCGCCAGCAGCTTCTTGGTTAGCACAGATACGCAGTATTTT TRBJ2-3 few NA TRBV5-1
CASSSQTGSIHEQYF TGTGCCAGCAGTAGCCAGACAGGGTCGATCCACGAGCAGTACTTC TRBJ2-7 NA TRBD1 TRBV28
CANSSSGTKYF TGTGCCAACAGTTCCAGCGGAACCAAGTACTTC TRBJ2-4 NA NA TRBV12-3/TRBV12-4
CASVQDRGETQYF TGTGCCAGCGTCCAGGACAGGGGAGAGACCCAGTACTTC TRBJ2-5 few TRBD1 TRBV7-9
CASSYGAPGPSEQYF TGTGCCAGCAGTTACGGAGCCCCGGGACCCTCGGAGCAGTACTTC TRBJ2-5 NA NA TRBV6-5
CSAGVMGSETQYF TGCAGTGCTGGAGTAATGGGTTCGGAGACCCAGTACTTC TRBJ2-5 NA NA TRBV20-1
CASSARVDTEAFF TGTGCCAGCAGTGCGAGGGTGGACACTGAAGCTTTCTTT TRBJ1-1 NA NA TRBV2
CASRLAGGRVEQFF TGTGCCAGCAGACTAGCGGGAGGCAGGGTTGAGCAGTTCTTC TRBJ2-1 NA TRBD2 TRBV27
CASSVGGNTVAFF TGTGCCAGCAGCGTGGGAGGGAACACGGTCGCTTTCTTT TRBJ1-1 NA NA TRBV9
CASSQEREPNYGYTF TGCGCCAGCAGCCAAGAAAGGGAGCCTAACTATGGCTACACCTTC TRBJ1-2 few NA TRBV4-1
CAISEWDARTSGSYEQYF TGTGCCATCAGTGAGTGGGACGCCCGGACTAGCGGGAGCTACGAGCAGTACTTC TRBJ2-7 NA TRBD2 TRBV10-3
CASSLYGGGGTGELFF TGTGCCAGCAGTCTTTATGGGGGGGGAGGCACCGGGGAGCTGTTTTTT TRBJ2-2 few TRBD2 TRBV28
CATSTAGGGYNEQFF TGTGCCACCAGTACCGCGGGAGGGGGATACAATGAGCAGTTCTTC TRBJ2-1 NA NA TRBV21-1
CASSRDVGGGADTQYF TGTGCCAGCAGTCGGGACGTGGGGGGGGGAGCAGATACGCAGTATTTT TRBJ2-3 few TRBD2 TRBV12-3/TRBV12-4
CASSFRLAGMSGEQFF TGTGCCAGCAGCTTTCGACTAGCGGGAATGTCTGGGGAGCAGTTCTTC TRBJ2-1 once TRBD2 TRBV7-8